This T cell receptor (beta chain) was documented in a study of CD8 T cells in Susac syndrome. An input of roughly 0.5 to 1 ug of RNA was subjected to reverse transcription using random hexamers. TCRdb reprocessed the immunoSEQ multiplex PCR reads with MiXCR, giving one entry per CDR3 protein. The sample lists roughly 200,000 distinct CDR3 sequences, about 95% occurring once. Healthy donors served as the controls. They were matched for age and sex. The TCR was taken from a human donor in good health. Material: CD4+ T cells from PBMCs.

The CDR3 nucleotides read TGTGCCAGCAGTCCACCGGGACAGGGGGCCTATGAGCAGTTCTTC. Its protein is CASSPPGQGAYEQFF. The chain recombines TRBV12-3 or TRBV12-4 with TRBJ2-1; 12 bases map to TRBD1. Trimming cost V 5 bases and J 8 bases; bases outside gene matches: 7. This CDR3 is 15 amino acids long.